This T cell receptor (beta chain) was sequenced for a study of Graves' ophthalmopathy and Graves' hyperthyroidism. Study at large: Untreated patients at initial diagnosis provided peripheral blood.

Notes on the study in general: At around 68% sensitivity and approximately 72% specificity, the model predicted progression of the ophthalmopathy.

This clonotype was picked up a small number of times. Its antigen is not known. Presentation of ophthalmopathy in the donors involved moderate-to-severe activity, CAS ≥3, NOSPECS ≥4 and a duration under 3 months. PBMCs had their origin in fresh peripheral blood (about 10 ml). Amplifying from RNA transcripts, the study obtained TCR beta CDR3 regions. The first round was an RT-PCR with HTBI primers, and the second round was a multiplex PCR. TCRdb itself ran the multiplex PCR reads through MiXCR, one entry per CDR3 protein. The table has approximately 700,000 distinct CDR3 sequences, approximately 40% seen once; the top ten hold 44%. The CDR3 runs to 15 residues. The germline V and J ends were trimmed by 4 bases and 5 bases, with 18 bases remaining between them. Germline loops: CDR1 SGHRS, CDR2 YFSETQ.

The chain uses TRBV5-1 and TRBJ1-1; maybe TRBD1 (6 bases). Sequencing used peripheral blood. This sequence originates from an adult man with Graves' ophthalmopathy. The CDR3 nucleotides are TGCGCCAGCAGCGTCGCTGGTGGGGGGCGTACTGAAGCTTTCTTT. It encodes CASSVAGGGRTEAFF.